This is a list of T cell receptor beta chains from one sample in a study of T cells in Graves' hyperthyroidism and ophthalmopathy. TCRdb passed the multiplex PCR reads through MiXCR, listing each CDR3 protein once. Of 650,000 to 700,000 distinct CDR3 sequences detected, 15% to 20% appear once; the ten largest clones hold about 14%. What was sequenced was blood. These TCRs come from a man aged 50-59 years with Graves' hyperthyroidism. Both conserved end residues are part of each CDR3. The order of the fields is D gene, V gene, J gene, clone size, CDR3 protein, CDR3 DNA. The D gene is left open where the match is weak. Not all rows give a size; the values are once, few, many and, for expanded clones, a class.

>TRBD1|TRBV6-1|TRBJ1-6|many
CASSTRDRINSPLHF
TGTGCCAGCAGTACCCGGGACAGGATCAATTCACCCCTCCACTTT
>NA|TRBV18|TRBJ1-2|many
CASSRPDYGYTF
TGTGCCAGCTCACGTCCGGATTATGGCTACACCTTC
>NA|TRBV12-5|TRBJ2-1|many
CASGFNVETEPYNEQFF
TGTGCTAGTGGTTTTAATGTTGAAACGGAACCTTACAATGAGCAGTTCTTC
>TRBD2|TRBV4-3|TRBJ2-7|NA
CASSIGLRTSGRPSSYEQYF
TGCGCCAGCAGCATTGGACTCAGGACTAGCGGGAGGCCGAGCTCCTACGAGCAGTACTTC
>TRBD1|TRBV18|TRBJ1-5|few
CASSPRGGDREDQHF
TGTGCCAGCTCACCACGAGGTGGGGACAGGGAAGACCAGCATTTT
>TRBD2|TRBV28|TRBJ2-2|many
CASSLPGLPFANTGELFF
TGTGCCAGCAGTTTGCCGGGACTACCGTTCGCGAACACCGGGGAGCTGTTTTTT
>TRBD2|TRBV13|TRBJ2-7|once
CASSTSTGGWYEQYF
TGTGCCAGCAGCACCTCAACGGGAGGATGGTACGAGCAGTACTTC
>NA|TRBV6-2/TRBV6-3|TRBJ1-1|few
CASSPGHEGDTEAFF
TGTGCCAGCAGCCCCGGACACGAAGGGGACACTGAAGCTTTCTTT
>NA|TRBV4-2|TRBJ1-1|NA
CASSQKLRTAENTEAFF
TGTGCCAGCAGCCAAAAGCTCCGGACAGCCGAGAACACTGAAGCTTTCTTT
>TRBD2|TRBV7-8|TRBJ2-5|many
CASNFRRGAGEGFETQYF
TGTGCCAGCAACTTTAGAAGGGGAGCGGGAGAAGGTTTCGAGACCCAGTACTTC
>TRBD1|TRBV18|TRBJ1-5|few
CASSGGQVSNQPQHF
TGTGCCAGCTCAGGGGGACAGGTTAGCAATCAGCCCCAGCATTTT
>NA|TRBV6-9|TRBJ2-5|few
CASSYQGETQYF
TGTGCCAGCAGTTATCAGGGCGAGACCCAGTACTTC
>NA|TRBV7-9|TRBJ1-2|NA
CASSNPGTRANYGYTF
TGTGCCAGCAGCAACCCGGGGACTAGAGCTAACTATGGCTACACCTTC
>NA|TRBV7-2|TRBJ2-1|many
CASSVVRGRGNEQFF
TGTGCCAGCAGCGTAGTCAGGGGAAGGGGCAATGAGCAGTTCTTC
>TRBD2|TRBV20-1|TRBJ2-5|many
CSAISSGDPQETQYF
TGCAGTGCTATCTCTAGCGGGGATCCCCAAGAGACCCAGTACTTC
>TRBD1|TRBV5-1|TRBJ2-6|many
CASSWGQGARGANVLTF
TGCGCCAGCAGCTGGGGACAGGGGGCGCGCGGGGCCAACGTCCTGACTTTC
>TRBD2|TRBV20-1|TRBJ2-3|NA
CSASPLAGGPSADTQYF
TGCAGTGCTAGCCCCCTAGCGGGAGGGCCCTCTGCAGATACGCAGTATTTT
>NA|TRBV12-3/TRBV12-4|TRBJ1-1|many
CASSRSNTEAFF
TGTGCCAGCAGCCGCAGCAACACTGAAGCTTTCTTT
>TRBD2|TRBV7-3|TRBJ2-1|many
CASSLRSSGVYNEQFF
TGTGCCAGCAGCTTAAGGAGTAGCGGGGTCTACAATGAGCAGTTCTTC
>NA|TRBV24-1|TRBJ2-3|few
CATLDSTDTQYF
TGTGCCACCCTAGACAGCACAGATACGCAGTATTTT
>NA|TRBV5-5|TRBJ1-1|NA
CASISFTGGASTEAFF
TGTGCCAGCATCTCCTTTACTGGGGGGGCCAGCACTGAAGCTTTCTTT
>TRBD1|TRBV12-3/TRBV12-4|TRBJ1-2|NA
CASSTRDRVIYGYTF
TGTGCCAGCAGTACCCGGGACAGGGTTATCTATGGCTACACCTTC
>TRBD2|TRBV27|TRBJ2-1|many
CASSFRSGRSYNEQFF
TGTGCCAGCAGTTTTAGGAGCGGGAGATCATACAATGAGCAGTTCTTC
>TRBD2|TRBV4-1|TRBJ2-1|few
CASSQVGLAAIGFF
TGCGCCAGCAGCCAAGTGGGACTAGCGGCAATCGGGTTCTTC
>TRBD1|TRBV5-1|TRBJ2-1|many
CASSLTGTGDRYNEQFF
TGCGCCAGCAGCTTAACCGGGACAGGGGACCGTTACAATGAGCAGTTCTTC
>NA|TRBV4-1|TRBJ1-2|NA
CASSVDRSPNYGYTF
TGCGCCAGCAGCGTCGACAGGTCCCCTAACTATGGCTACACCTTC
>TRBD1|TRBV7-9|TRBJ2-6|few
CASSFPRTGPGGANVLTF
TGTGCCAGCAGCTTCCCCAGGACAGGCCCGGGAGGGGCCAACGTCCTGACTTTC
>NA|TRBV27|TRBJ2-5|many
CASGKRWGEETQYF
TGTGCCAGCGGAAAGCGGTGGGGGGAAGAGACCCAGTACTTC
>TRBD2|TRBV7-3|TRBJ2-2|few
CASSKLAGGPTGELFF
TGTGCCAGCAGCAAACTAGCGGGGGGCCCGACCGGGGAGCTGTTTTTT
>TRBD1|TRBV7-2|TRBJ2-7|many
CASSSNRGINEQYF
TGTGCCAGCAGCTCAAACAGGGGTATCAACGAGCAGTACTTC
>TRBD1|TRBV2|TRBJ1-5|many
CASSERGQGLQPQHF
TGTGCCAGCAGTGAAAGGGGACAGGGGCTTCAGCCCCAGCATTTT
>NA|TRBV30|TRBJ2-2|many
CAWSVNRRTGELFF
TGTGCCTGGAGTGTTAACCGCCGCACCGGGGAGCTGTTTTTT
>NA|TRBV11-1|TRBJ1-1|many
CASTLMNTEAFF
TGTGCCAGCACACTCATGAACACTGAAGCTTTCTTT
>TRBD2|TRBV5-6|TRBJ2-1|NA
CASTVRTSGRRNEQFF
TGTGCCAGCACCGTTAGGACTAGCGGGAGACGCAATGAGCAGTTCTTC
>NA|TRBV10-3|TRBJ1-3|many
CAISESGSGNTIYF
TGTGCCATCAGTGAGTCGGGCTCTGGAAACACCATATATTTT
>NA|TRBV9|TRBJ1-6|many
CASSVTPVGYNSPLHF
TGTGCCAGCAGCGTGACTCCTGTGGGGTATAATTCACCCCTCCACTTT
>NA|TRBV5-1|TRBJ1-2|NA
CASSLLGSDNGYTF
TGCGCCAGCAGCTTGCTGGGCAGTGACAATGGCTACACCTTC
>NA|TRBV5-8|TRBJ1-6|few
CASSLRTENSPLHF
TGTGCCAGCAGCCTCAGGACGGAGAATTCACCCCTCCACTTT
>NA|TRBV3-1|TRBJ2-1|few
CASSSSRGSYNEQFF
TGTGCCAGCAGCTCCTCGAGGGGCTCGTACAATGAGCAGTTCTTC
>NA|TRBV24-1|TRBJ1-2|NA
CATSDMDNNYGYTF
TGTGCCACCAGTGATATGGATAACAACTATGGCTACACCTTC
>TRBD2|TRBV7-3|TRBJ2-5|many
CASSSGVAGASETQYF
TGTGCCAGCAGCTCTGGGGTAGCGGGAGCCTCAGAGACCCAGTACTTC
>NA|TRBV7-8|TRBJ2-1|many
CASSLPGSPYNEQFF
TGTGCCAGCAGCCTTCCGGGATCACCTTACAATGAGCAGTTCTTC
>NA|TRBV14|TRBJ1-5|few
CASSPRRAKIWDQPQHF
TGTGCCAGCAGCCCTAGGAGGGCCAAAATCTGGGATCAGCCCCAGCATTTT
>TRBD1|TRBV7-9|TRBJ1-1|few
CASSLTTGSITEAFF
TGTGCCAGCAGCTTAACGACAGGGTCGATCACTGAAGCTTTCTTT
>NA|TRBV20-1|TRBJ1-1|many
CSASSGTLLRNTEAFF
TGCAGTGCTAGTTCCGGGACCCTCTTAAGGAACACTGAAGCTTTCTTT
>NA|TRBV14|TRBJ2-6|few
CASKDISGANVLTF
TGTGCCAGCAAGGACATCTCTGGGGCCAACGTCCTGACTTTC